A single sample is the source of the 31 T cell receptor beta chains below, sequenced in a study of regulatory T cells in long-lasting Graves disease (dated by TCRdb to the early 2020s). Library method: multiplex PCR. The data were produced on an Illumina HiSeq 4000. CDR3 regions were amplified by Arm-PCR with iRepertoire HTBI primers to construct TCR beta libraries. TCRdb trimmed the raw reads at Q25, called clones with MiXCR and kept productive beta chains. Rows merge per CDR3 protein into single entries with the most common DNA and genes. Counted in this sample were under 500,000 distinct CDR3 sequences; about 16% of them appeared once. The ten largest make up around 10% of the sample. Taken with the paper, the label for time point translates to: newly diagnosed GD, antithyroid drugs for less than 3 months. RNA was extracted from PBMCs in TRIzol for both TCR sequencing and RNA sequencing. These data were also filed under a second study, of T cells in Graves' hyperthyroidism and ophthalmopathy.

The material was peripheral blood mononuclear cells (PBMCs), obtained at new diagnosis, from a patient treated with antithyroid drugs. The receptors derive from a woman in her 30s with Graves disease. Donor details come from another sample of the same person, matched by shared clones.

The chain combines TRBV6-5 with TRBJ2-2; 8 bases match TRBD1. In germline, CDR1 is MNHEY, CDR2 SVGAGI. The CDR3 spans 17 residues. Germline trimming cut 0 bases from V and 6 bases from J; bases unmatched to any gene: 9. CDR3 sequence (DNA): TGTGCCAGCAGTTACTCGCCCCCGGGACAGGTTCCCGGGGAGCTGTTTTTT. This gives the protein CASSYSPPGQVPGELFF.

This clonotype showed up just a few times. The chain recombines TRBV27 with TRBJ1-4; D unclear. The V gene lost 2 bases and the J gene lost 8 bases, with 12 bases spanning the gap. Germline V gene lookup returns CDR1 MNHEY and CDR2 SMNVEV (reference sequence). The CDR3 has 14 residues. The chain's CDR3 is CASSLRTPGEKLFF. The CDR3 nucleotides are TGTGCCAGCAGTTTAAGAACTCCGGGGGAAAAACTGTTTTTT.

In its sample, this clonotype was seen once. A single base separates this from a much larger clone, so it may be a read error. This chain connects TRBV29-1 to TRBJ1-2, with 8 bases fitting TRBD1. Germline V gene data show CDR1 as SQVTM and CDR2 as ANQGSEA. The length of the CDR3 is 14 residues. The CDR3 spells CGVDRTGMASGYTF. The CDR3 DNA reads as TGCGGCGTTGACCGGACAGGGATGGCTTCTGGCTACACCTTC.

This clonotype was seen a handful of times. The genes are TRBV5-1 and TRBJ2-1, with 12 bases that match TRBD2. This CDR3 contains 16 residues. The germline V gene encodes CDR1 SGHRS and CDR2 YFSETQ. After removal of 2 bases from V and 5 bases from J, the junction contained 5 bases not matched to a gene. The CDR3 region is CASSFLLAGGDNEQFF. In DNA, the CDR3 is TGCGCCAGCAGCTTCCTCCTAGCGGGAGGGGACAATGAGCAGTTCTTC. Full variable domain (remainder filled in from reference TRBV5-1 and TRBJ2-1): KAGVTQTPRYLIKTRGQQVTLSCSPISGHRSVSWYQQTPGQGLQFLFEYFSETQRNKGNFPGRFSGRQFSNSRSEMNVSTLELGDSALYLCASSFLLAGGDNEQFFGPGTRLTVL.

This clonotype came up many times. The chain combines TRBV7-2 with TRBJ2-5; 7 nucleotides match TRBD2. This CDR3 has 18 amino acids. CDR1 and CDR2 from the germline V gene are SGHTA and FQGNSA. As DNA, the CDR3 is TGTGTGACCACCGCCGGGGGGTCTAGCGGCGAACTTGAAGAGACCCAGTACTTC. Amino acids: CVTTAGGSSGELEETQYF.

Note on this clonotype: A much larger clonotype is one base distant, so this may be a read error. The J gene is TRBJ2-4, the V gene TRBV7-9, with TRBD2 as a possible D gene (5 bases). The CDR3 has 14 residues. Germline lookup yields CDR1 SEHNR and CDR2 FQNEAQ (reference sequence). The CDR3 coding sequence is TGTGCCAGCAGCTTAGCGCACCGGGATAACATGCAGTACTTC. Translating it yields CASSLAHRDNMQYF. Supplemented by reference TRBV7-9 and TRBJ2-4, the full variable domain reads DTGVSQNPRHKITKRGQNVTFRCDPISEHNRLYWYRQTLGQGPEFLTYFQNEAQLEKSRLLSDRFSAERPKGSFSTLEIQRTEQGDSAMYLCASSLAHRDNMQYFGAGTRLSVL.

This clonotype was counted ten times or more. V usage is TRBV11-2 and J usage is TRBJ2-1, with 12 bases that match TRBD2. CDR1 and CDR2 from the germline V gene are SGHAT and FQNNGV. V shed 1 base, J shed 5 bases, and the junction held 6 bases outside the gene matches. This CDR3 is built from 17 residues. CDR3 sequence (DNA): TGTGCCAGCAGCTTAGGGTCAGGACTAGCGGGACACAATGAGCAGTTCTTC. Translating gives CASSLGSGLAGHNEQFF.

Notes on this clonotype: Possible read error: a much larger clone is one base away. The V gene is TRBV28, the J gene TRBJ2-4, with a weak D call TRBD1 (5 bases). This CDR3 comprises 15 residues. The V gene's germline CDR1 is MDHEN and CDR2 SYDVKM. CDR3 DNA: TGTGCCAGCAGTTCAGACAGATATAAAAAAAACATTCAGTGCTTC. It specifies CASSSDRYKKNIQCF.

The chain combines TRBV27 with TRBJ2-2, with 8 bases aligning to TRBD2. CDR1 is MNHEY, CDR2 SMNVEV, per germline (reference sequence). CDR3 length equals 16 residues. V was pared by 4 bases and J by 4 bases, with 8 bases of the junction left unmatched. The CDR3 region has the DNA TGTGCCAGCAGTTACGATATGGCGGGAGGCACCGGGGAGCTGTTTTTT. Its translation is CASSYDMAGGTGELFF.

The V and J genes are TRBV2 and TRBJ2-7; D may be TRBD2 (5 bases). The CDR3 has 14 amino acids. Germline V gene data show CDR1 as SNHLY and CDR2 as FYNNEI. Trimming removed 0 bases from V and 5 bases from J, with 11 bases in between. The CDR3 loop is CASSEAWGVNEQYF. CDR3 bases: TGTGCCAGCAGTGAAGCGTGGGGAGTAAACGAGCAGTACTTC.

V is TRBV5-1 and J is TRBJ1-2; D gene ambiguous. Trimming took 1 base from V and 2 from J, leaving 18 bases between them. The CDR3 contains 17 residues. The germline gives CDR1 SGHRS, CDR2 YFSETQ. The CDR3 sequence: CASSLSYFEGKNYGYTF. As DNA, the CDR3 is TGCGCCAGCAGCTTGTCTTATTTTGAGGGAAAAAACTATGGCTACACCTTC.

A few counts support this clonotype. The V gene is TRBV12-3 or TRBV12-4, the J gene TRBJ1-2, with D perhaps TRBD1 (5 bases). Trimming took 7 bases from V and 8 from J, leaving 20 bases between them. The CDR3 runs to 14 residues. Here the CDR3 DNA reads TGTGCCAGCAAGACGTTAGACAGCCCCGGAGGCTACACCTTC. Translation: CASKTLDSPGGYTF.

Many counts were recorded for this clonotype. CDR3 region: CASSLEAGTPGNEQFF. The CDR3 nucleotides read TGCGCCAGCAGCTTGGAAGCGGGGACTCCTGGCAATGAGCAGTTCTTC. The V and J genes are TRBV5-1 and TRBJ2-1, with TRBD2 identical over 7 bases. This CDR3 has 16 residues. V was clipped by 0 bases and J by 6 bases; unmatched bases: 9. Germline values: CDR1 SGHRS, CDR2 YFSETQ.

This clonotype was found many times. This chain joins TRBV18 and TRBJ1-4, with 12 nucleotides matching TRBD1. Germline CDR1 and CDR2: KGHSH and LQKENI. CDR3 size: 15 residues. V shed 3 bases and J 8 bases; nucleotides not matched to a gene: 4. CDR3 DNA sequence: TGTGCCAGCTCACCGGGGACAGGGGGCGAAGAAAAACTGTTTTTT. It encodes CASSPGTGGEEKLFF.

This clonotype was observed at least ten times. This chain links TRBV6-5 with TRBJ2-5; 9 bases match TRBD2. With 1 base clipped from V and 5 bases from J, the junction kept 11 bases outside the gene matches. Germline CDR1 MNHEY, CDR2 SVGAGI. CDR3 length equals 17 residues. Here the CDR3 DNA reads TGTGCCAGCAGTTACTTTGGTAGCGGGAGTGTTCGGGAGACCCAGTACTTC. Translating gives CASSYFGSGSVRETQYF.

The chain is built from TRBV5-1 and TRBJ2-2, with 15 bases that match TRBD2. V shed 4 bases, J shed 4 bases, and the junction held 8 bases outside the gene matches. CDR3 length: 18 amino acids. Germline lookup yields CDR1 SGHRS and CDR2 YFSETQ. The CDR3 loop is CASSTGTSGRLGTGELFF. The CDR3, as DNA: TGCGCCAGCAGCACCGGGACTAGCGGGAGGTTAGGCACCGGGGAGCTGTTTTTT.

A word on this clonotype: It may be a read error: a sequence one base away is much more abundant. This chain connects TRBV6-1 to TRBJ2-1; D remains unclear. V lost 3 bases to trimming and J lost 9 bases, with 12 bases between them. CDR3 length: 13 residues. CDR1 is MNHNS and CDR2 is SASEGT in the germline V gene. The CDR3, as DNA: TGTGCCAGCAGTGATTTATGGGGTGGTGAGCAGTTCTTC. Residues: CASSDLWGGEQFF.

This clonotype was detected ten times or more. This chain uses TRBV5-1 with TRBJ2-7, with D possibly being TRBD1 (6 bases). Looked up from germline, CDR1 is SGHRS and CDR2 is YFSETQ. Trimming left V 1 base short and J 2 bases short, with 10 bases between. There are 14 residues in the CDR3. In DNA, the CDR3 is TGCGCCAGCAGCTTGTCAGGGGAACCCTACGAGCAGTACTTC. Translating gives CASSLSGEPYEQYF.

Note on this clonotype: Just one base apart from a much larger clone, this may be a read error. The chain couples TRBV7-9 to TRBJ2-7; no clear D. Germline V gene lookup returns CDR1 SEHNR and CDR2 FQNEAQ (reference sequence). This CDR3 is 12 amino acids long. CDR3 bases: TGTGCCAGCGGCTTAGGGCCCAGTGGGCAGTACTTC. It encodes CASGLGPSGQYF.

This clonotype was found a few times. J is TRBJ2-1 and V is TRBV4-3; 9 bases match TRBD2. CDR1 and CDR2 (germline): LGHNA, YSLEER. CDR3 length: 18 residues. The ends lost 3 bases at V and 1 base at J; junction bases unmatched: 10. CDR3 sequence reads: CASSQSVSGSGSYNEQFF. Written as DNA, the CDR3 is TGCGCCAGCAGCCAGAGTGTTAGCGGGAGTGGTTCCTACAATGAGCAGTTCTTC.

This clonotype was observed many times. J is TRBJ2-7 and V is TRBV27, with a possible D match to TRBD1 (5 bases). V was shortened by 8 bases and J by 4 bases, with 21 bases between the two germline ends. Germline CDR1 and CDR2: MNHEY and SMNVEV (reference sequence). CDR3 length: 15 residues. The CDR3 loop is CASGARLGRNYEQYF. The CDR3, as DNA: TGTGCCAGCGGGGCCAGGCTCGGCAGGAATTACGAGCAGTACTTC.

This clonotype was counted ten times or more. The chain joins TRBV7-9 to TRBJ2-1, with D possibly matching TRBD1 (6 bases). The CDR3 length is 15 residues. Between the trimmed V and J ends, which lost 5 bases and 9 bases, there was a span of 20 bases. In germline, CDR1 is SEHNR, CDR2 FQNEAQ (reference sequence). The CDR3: CASSPPQGPRGEQFF. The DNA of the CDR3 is TGTGCCAGCAGCCCACCACAGGGCCCAAGGGGTGAGCAGTTCTTC.

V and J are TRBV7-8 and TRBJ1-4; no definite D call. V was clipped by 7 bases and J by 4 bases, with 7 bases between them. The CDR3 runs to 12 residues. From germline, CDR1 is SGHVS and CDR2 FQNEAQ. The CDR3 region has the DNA TGTGCCAGCACCCACGTTAATGAAAAACTGTTTTTT. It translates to CASTHVNEKLFF.

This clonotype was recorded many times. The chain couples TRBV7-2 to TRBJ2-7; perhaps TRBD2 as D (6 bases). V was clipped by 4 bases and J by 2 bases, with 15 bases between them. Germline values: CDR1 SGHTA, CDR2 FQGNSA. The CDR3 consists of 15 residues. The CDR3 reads CASSSSGGATYEQYF. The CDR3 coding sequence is TGTGCCAGCAGCTCCTCCGGCGGGGCTACCTACGAGCAGTACTTC.

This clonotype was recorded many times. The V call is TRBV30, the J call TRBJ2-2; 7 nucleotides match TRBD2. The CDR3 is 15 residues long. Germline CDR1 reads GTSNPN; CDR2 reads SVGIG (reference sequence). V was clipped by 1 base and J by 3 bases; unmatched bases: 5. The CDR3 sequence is CAWSGPAGYTGELFF. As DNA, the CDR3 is TGTGCCTGGAGTGGCCCAGCGGGATACACCGGGGAGCTGTTTTTT.

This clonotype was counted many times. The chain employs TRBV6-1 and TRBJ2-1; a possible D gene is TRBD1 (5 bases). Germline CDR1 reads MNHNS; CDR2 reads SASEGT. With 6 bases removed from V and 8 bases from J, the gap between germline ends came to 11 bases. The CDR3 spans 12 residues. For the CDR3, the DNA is TGTGCCAGCAGAGGGGCCAGAGATGAGCAGTTCTTC. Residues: CASRGARDEQFF.

DNA for the CDR3: TGTGCCAGCAGTGGCCTCGGTATCTCAAACGCTGAAGCTTTCTTT. Amino acid sequence: CASSGLGISNAEAFF. The genes are TRBV2 and TRBJ1-1, with D unresolved. Germline-derived CDR1 and CDR2 are SNHLY and FYNNEI. The CDR3 covers 15 residues. Trimming removed 4 bases from V and 6 bases from J, with 18 bases in between.

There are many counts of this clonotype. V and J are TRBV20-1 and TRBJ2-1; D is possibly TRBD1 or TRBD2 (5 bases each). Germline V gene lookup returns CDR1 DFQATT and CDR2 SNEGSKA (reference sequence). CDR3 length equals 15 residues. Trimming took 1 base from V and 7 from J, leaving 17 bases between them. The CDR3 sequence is CSARATSRDGNEQFF. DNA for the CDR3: TGCAGTGCTAGAGCCACGAGTCGGGACGGAAATGAGCAGTTCTTC.

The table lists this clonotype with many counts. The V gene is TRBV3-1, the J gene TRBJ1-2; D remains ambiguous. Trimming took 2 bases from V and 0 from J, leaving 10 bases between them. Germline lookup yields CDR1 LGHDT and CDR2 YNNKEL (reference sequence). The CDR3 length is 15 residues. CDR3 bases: TGTGCCAGCAGCCAACGGAGGACGGCTAACTATGGCTACACCTTC. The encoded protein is CASSQRRTANYGYTF.

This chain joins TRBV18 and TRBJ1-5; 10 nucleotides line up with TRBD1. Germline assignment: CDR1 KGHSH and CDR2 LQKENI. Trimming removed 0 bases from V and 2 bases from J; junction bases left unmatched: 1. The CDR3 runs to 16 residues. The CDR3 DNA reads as TGTGCCAGCTCACCACCTGGGACAGGGGGCAATCAGCCCCAGCATTTT. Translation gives CASSPPGTGGNQPQHF. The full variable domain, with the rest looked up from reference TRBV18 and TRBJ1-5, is NAGVMQNPRHLVRRRGQEARLRCSPMKGHSHVYWYRQLPEEGLKFMVYLQKENIIDESGMPKERFSAEFPKEGPSILRIQQVVRGDSAAYFCASSPPGTGGNQPQHFGDGTRLSIL.

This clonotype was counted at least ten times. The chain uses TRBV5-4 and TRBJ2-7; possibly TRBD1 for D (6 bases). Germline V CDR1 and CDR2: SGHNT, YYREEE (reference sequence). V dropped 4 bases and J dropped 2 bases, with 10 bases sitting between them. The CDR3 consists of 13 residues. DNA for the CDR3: TGTGCCAGCAGCACCGGACAGACCTACGAGCAGTACTTC. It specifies CASSTGQTYEQYF.